This is a list of T cell receptor beta chains from one sample in a study of CD8 T cells in Susac syndrome. TCRdb reprocessed the immunoSEQ multiplex PCR reads via MiXCR and lists one record per CDR3 protein. The sample has 120,000 or so distinct CDR3 sequences, more than 90% seen once; the top ten hold around 0.2%. The sequenced sample consisted of CD8+ T cells from PBMCs. These receptors were taken from a human donor with Susac syndrome. CDR3s include the opening cysteine and the closing phenylalanine or tryptophan. A D gene is named only where the DNA matches it firmly. Size is stated for part of the rows, as once, few or many counts, or as a class when the clone is expanded.

j_gene | len | v_gene | d_gene | abundance | CDR3aa | CDR3nt
TRBJ1-1 | 17 | TRBV7-9 | NA | NA | CASSPGLRDVVRTEAFF | TGTGCCAGCAGTCCTGGACTCCGGGACGTGGTTCGGACTGAAGCTTTCTTT
TRBJ2-7 | 14 | TRBV20-1 | TRBD2 | NA | CSVSLYGTSYEQYF | TGCAGCGTATCGCTATATGGGACTAGCTACGAGCAGTACTTC
TRBJ2-7 | 14 | TRBV7-2 | TRBD1 | NA | CASSSGQGWNEQYF | TGTGCCAGCAGCTCGGGACAGGGGTGGAACGAGCAGTACTTC
TRBJ2-1 | 14 | TRBV7-3 | TRBD2 | NA | CASSPGTSGHEQFF | TGTGCCAGCAGCCCCGGGACTAGCGGGCACGAGCAGTTCTTC
TRBJ1-1 | 15 | TRBV3-1 | NA | NA | CASSEVGRLNTEAFF | TGTGCCAGCTCTGAGGTAGGCAGGCTGAACACTGAAGCTTTCTTT
TRBJ1-5 | 13 | TRBV29-1 | TRBD1 | NA | CSVGDSYNQPQHF | TGCAGCGTGGGGGACAGCTACAATCAGCCCCAGCATTTT
TRBJ1-1 | 15 | TRBV4-1 | TRBD1 | NA | CASSQVSTGGTEAFF | TGCGCCAGCAGCCAAGTCTCGACAGGGGGAACTGAAGCTTTCTTT
TRBJ1-2 | 13 | TRBV4-2 | NA | once | CASSQVVRAGYTF | TGTGCCAGCAGCCAAGTCGTTCGCGCCGGCTACACCTTC
TRBJ2-7 | 14 | TRBV4-2 | NA | NA | CASSARLDLGEQYF | TGTGCCAGCAGCGCACGACTGGATTTGGGGGAGCAGTACTTC
TRBJ1-2 | 16 | TRBV3-1 | NA | NA | CASSQRSTGTAYGYTF | TGTGCCAGCAGCCAAAGGTCGACAGGCACGGCCTATGGCTACACCTTC
TRBJ2-3 | 16 | TRBV3-1 | TRBD2 | NA | CASSQEGLAATDTQYF | TGTGCCAGCAGCCAGGAGGGGCTAGCGGCCACAGATACGCAGTATTTT
TRBJ2-5 | 17 | TRBV3-1 | TRBD2 | NA | CASSPPGAGGQQETQYF | TGTGCCAGCAGCCCCCCAGGGGCGGGGGGCCAACAAGAGACCCAGTACTTC
TRBJ1-1 | 13 | TRBV29-1 | NA | NA | CSVRHPTTPEAFF | TGCAGCGTCAGGCACCCAACGACCCCTGAAGCTTTCTTT
TRBJ2-3 | 15 | TRBV5-6 | NA | NA | CASSLGGDSTDTQYF | TGTGCCAGCAGCTTGGGCGGGGACAGCACAGATACGCAGTATTTT
TRBJ1-1 | 13 | TRBV30 | TRBD1 | NA | CAWGQGSTTEAFF | TGTGCCTGGGGACAGGGGTCAACCACTGAAGCTTTCTTT